The rows below give T cell receptor beta chains drawn from one sample of a study of T cell clonotyping in hematopoietic cell transplantation. Clones were sequenced by immunoSEQ multiplex PCR, and TCRdb holds only the in-frame ones, with some missing. The sample yields some 27,000 clones, more than 70% seen once. Sequences were derived from peripheral blood mononuclear cells, sampled before stem cell transplant. The source of these receptors is a man aged 40-49 years with acute myeloid leukemia. Some clones in this sample may be carry-over from other donors' samples. Each CDR3 is given with its conserved first and last residue. The order of the fields is J gene, V gene, D gene, clone size, CDR3 protein, CDR3 DNA. The D gene is left open where the match is weak. Size tells how often a clone was seen (once, few, many) or the class of an expanded clone, and some rows leave it out.

J gene: TRBJ1-1; V gene: TRBV7-9; D gene: TRBD1; clone size: -; CDR3 protein: CASSLGDRINTEAFF; CDR3 DNA: TGTGCCAGCAGCTTGGGGGACAGGATAAACACTGAAGCTTTCTTT
J gene: TRBJ2-2; V gene: TRBV6-6; D gene: -; clone size: -; CDR3 protein: CASSASTRTGELFF; CDR3 DNA: TGTGCCAGCAGTGCCTCAACTAGAACCGGGGAGCTGTTTTTT
J gene: TRBJ2-7; V gene: TRBV19; D gene: -; clone size: -; CDR3 protein: CASSMDGRDPYEQYF; CDR3 DNA: TGTGCCAGTAGTATGGACGGCCGGGACCCCTACGAGCAGTACTTC
J gene: TRBJ1-1; V gene: TRBV7-2; D gene: TRBD1; clone size: -; CDR3 protein: CASSLWGTGVGTEAFF; CDR3 DNA: TGTGCCAGCAGCTTATGGGGGACAGGGGTCGGAACTGAAGCTTTCTTT
J gene: TRBJ2-2; V gene: TRBV5-4; D gene: -; clone size: -; CDR3 protein: CASTDREGYTGELFF; CDR3 DNA: TGTGCCAGCACCGACAGGGAGGGGTACACCGGGGAGCTGTTTTTT
J gene: TRBJ2-7; V gene: TRBV28; D gene: -; clone size: few; CDR3 protein: CASSLYPHEQYF; CDR3 DNA: TGTGCCAGCAGCCTGTACCCCCACGAGCAGTACTTC
J gene: TRBJ1-4; V gene: TRBV5-6; D gene: -; clone size: few; CDR3 protein: CASSLLGGGGLFF; CDR3 DNA: TGTGCCAGCAGCTTATTGGGGGGAGGAGGACTGTTTTTT
J gene: TRBJ1-1; V gene: TRBV19; D gene: TRBD1; clone size: -; CDR3 protein: CASNQQGAKEAFF; CDR3 DNA: TGTGCCAGTAATCAACAGGGGGCTAAAGAAGCTTTCTTT
J gene: TRBJ2-5; V gene: TRBV11-3; D gene: -; clone size: -; CDR3 protein: CASSFSRVWDGETQYF; CDR3 DNA: TGTGCCAGCAGCTTCAGCCGGGTCTGGGACGGGGAGACCCAGTACTTC
J gene: TRBJ1-4; V gene: TRBV29-1; D gene: TRBD1; clone size: once; CDR3 protein: CSVDRGQVGEKLFF; CDR3 DNA: TGCAGCGTTGATCGTGGACAGGTCGGAGAAAAACTGTTTTTT
J gene: TRBJ1-4; V gene: TRBV7-6; D gene: -; clone size: -; CDR3 protein: CASSPIGGSGEKLFF; CDR3 DNA: TGTGCCAGCAGTCCTATCGGGGGGTCAGGTGAAAAACTGTTTTTT
J gene: TRBJ2-3; V gene: TRBV7-9; D gene: TRBD2; clone size: -; CDR3 protein: CASSLDAPGLAGGLDTQYF; CDR3 DNA: TGTGCCAGCAGCTTAGATGCCCCGGGACTAGCGGGAGGGCTTGATACGCAGTATTTT
J gene: TRBJ2-5; V gene: TRBV19; D gene: TRBD1; clone size: -; CDR3 protein: CASSHPGQGARETQYF; CDR3 DNA: TGTGCCAGTAGTCACCCTGGACAGGGGGCGCGGGAGACCCAGTACTTC
J gene: TRBJ1-2; V gene: TRBV20-1; D gene: TRBD1; clone size: -; CDR3 protein: CSAIQGRGYTF; CDR3 DNA: TGCAGTGCCATACAGGGGCGTGGCTACACCTTC
J gene: TRBJ2-7; V gene: TRBV4-2; D gene: TRBD2; clone size: -; CDR3 protein: CASSQDLATSGYEQYF; CDR3 DNA: TGTGCCAGCAGCCAAGATCTAGCGACTAGCGGATACGAGCAGTACTTC
J gene: TRBJ1-5; V gene: TRBV5-6; D gene: -; clone size: -; CDR3 protein: CASSLGDQPQHF; CDR3 DNA: TGTGCCAGCAGCTTGGGGGATCAGCCCCAGCATTTT
J gene: TRBJ2-5; V gene: TRBV2; D gene: -; clone size: -; CDR3 protein: CASSRFRRDQETQYF; CDR3 DNA: TGTGCCAGCAGTCGGTTCCGAAGGGACCAAGAGACCCAGTACTTC
J gene: TRBJ2-7; V gene: TRBV28; D gene: -; clone size: -; CDR3 protein: CASSYPEQKIF; CDR3 DNA: TGTGCCAGCAGTTACCCAGAACAGAAGATCTTC
J gene: TRBJ1-3; V gene: TRBV2; D gene: -; clone size: -; CDR3 protein: CASSVQPSGNTIYF; CDR3 DNA: TGTGCCAGCAGTGTGCAACCCTCTGGAAACACCATATATTTT
J gene: TRBJ2-7; V gene: TRBV28; D gene: -; clone size: -; CDR3 protein: CASSLQHEQYF; CDR3 DNA: TGTGCCAGCAGCCTCCAGCACGAGCAGTACTTC
J gene: TRBJ1-6; V gene: TRBV9; D gene: TRBD1; clone size: -; CDR3 protein: CASSPRRGTGYSPLHF; CDR3 DNA: TGTGCCAGCAGCCCGCGCCGTGGGACAGGATATTCACCCCTCCACTTT
J gene: TRBJ2-7; V gene: TRBV7-9; D gene: TRBD2; clone size: -; CDR3 protein: CASSLGLAGGPHEQYF; CDR3 DNA: TGTGCCAGCAGCCTCGGACTAGCGGGAGGGCCCCACGAGCAGTACTTC
J gene: TRBJ1-1; V gene: TRBV6-1; D gene: -; clone size: -; CDR3 protein: CASSWGQNTEAFF; CDR3 DNA: TGTGCCAGCAGTTGGGGGCAAAACACTGAAGCTTTCTTT
J gene: TRBJ2-5; V gene: TRBV4-1; D gene: -; clone size: once; CDR3 protein: CASSQAVIGYQETQYF; CDR3 DNA: TGCGCCAGCAGCCAAGCGGTGATAGGGTACCAAGAGACCCAGTACTTC
J gene: TRBJ1-1; V gene: TRBV25-1; D gene: -; clone size: -; CDR3 protein: CASSETGLSEAFF; CDR3 DNA: TGTGCCAGCAGTGAAACTGGGCTTTCTGAAGCTTTCTTT
J gene: TRBJ1-2; V gene: TRBV16; D gene: -; clone size: -; CDR3 protein: CASSPSEEALGGYTF; CDR3 DNA: TGTGCCAGCAGCCCTAGTGAGGAGGCCCTCGGTGGCTACACCTTC
J gene: TRBJ2-7; V gene: TRBV19; D gene: -; clone size: -; CDR3 protein: CASSISPGYEQYF; CDR3 DNA: TGTGCCAGTAGTATATCTCCAGGCTACGAGCAGTACTTC
J gene: TRBJ1-2; V gene: TRBV5-1; D gene: TRBD1; clone size: -; CDR3 protein: CASSWARDRGRDGYGYTF; CDR3 DNA: TGCGCCAGCAGCTGGGCCCGGGACAGGGGGCGCGACGGCTATGGCTACACCTTC
J gene: TRBJ2-1; V gene: TRBV4-3; D gene: TRBD2; clone size: -; CDR3 protein: CASSQDPSGGYDEQFF; CDR3 DNA: TGCGCCAGCAGCCAAGATCCAAGCGGGGGGTATGATGAGCAGTTCTTC
J gene: TRBJ1-1; V gene: TRBV5-6; D gene: TRBD1; clone size: -; CDR3 protein: CASSWGQGEAFF; CDR3 DNA: TGTGCCAGCAGCTGGGGACAGGGCGAAGCTTTCTTT
J gene: TRBJ2-7; V gene: TRBV5-8; D gene: -; clone size: once; CDR3 protein: CASSLGQLYEQYF; CDR3 DNA: TGTGCCAGCAGCTTGGGGCAGCTCTACGAGCAGTACTTC
J gene: TRBJ1-1; V gene: TRBV19; D gene: -; clone size: once; CDR3 protein: CASSIAGRAAEAFF; CDR3 DNA: TGTGCCAGTAGTATCGCCGGACGAGCCGCTGAAGCTTTCTTT
J gene: TRBJ1-4; V gene: TRBV11-2; D gene: TRBD1; clone size: -; CDR3 protein: CASSVDRGWEKLFF; CDR3 DNA: TGTGCCAGCAGCGTTGACAGGGGGTGGGAAAAACTGTTTTTT
J gene: TRBJ2-5; V gene: TRBV20-1; D gene: -; clone size: -; CDR3 protein: CSASQETQYF; CDR3 DNA: TGCAGTGCCTCACAAGAGACCCAGTACTTC
J gene: TRBJ2-3; V gene: TRBV29-1; D gene: -; clone size: -; CDR3 protein: CSTTSGLTDTQYF; CDR3 DNA: TGCAGCACTACGAGCGGCCTAACAGATACGCAGTATTTT
J gene: TRBJ1-1; V gene: TRBV29-1; D gene: TRBD1; clone size: -; CDR3 protein: CSVVGQGATEAFF; CDR3 DNA: TGCAGCGTTGTGGGACAGGGGGCGACTGAAGCTTTCTTT
J gene: TRBJ1-3; V gene: TRBV28; D gene: -; clone size: -; CDR3 protein: CASSFPRDENTIYF; CDR3 DNA: TGTGCCAGCAGTTTTCCCAGGGACGAAAACACCATATATTTT
J gene: TRBJ2-5; V gene: TRBV28; D gene: TRBD1; clone size: few; CDR3 protein: CASSLLSRDRASETQYF; CDR3 DNA: TGTGCCAGCAGTTTGTTATCCCGGGACAGGGCTTCAGAGACCCAGTACTTC
J gene: TRBJ2-1; V gene: TRBV19; D gene: -; clone size: -; CDR3 protein: CASSIDRWQYNEQFF; CDR3 DNA: TGTGCCAGTAGTATAGATCGGTGGCAGTATAATGAGCAGTTCTTC
J gene: TRBJ2-1; V gene: TRBV7-2; D gene: TRBD1; clone size: -; CDR3 protein: CASSSGQGVGAYNEQFF; CDR3 DNA: TGTGCCAGCAGCTCGGGACAGGGGGTCGGGGCGTACAATGAGCAGTTCTTC
J gene: TRBJ2-2; V gene: TRBV13; D gene: TRBD2; clone size: -; CDR3 protein: CASVSTGYKLAGANTGELFF; CDR3 DNA: TGTGCCAGCGTTTCTACAGGGTATAAACTAGCGGGAGCCAACACCGGGGAGCTGTTTTTT
J gene: TRBJ2-3; V gene: TRBV7-9; D gene: TRBD2; clone size: -; CDR3 protein: CASSGPWAGGTDTQYF; CDR3 DNA: TGTGCCAGCAGCGGCCCGTGGGCGGGGGGCACAGATACGCAGTATTTT
J gene: TRBJ1-2; V gene: TRBV30; D gene: -; clone size: few; CDR3 protein: CAWSVGSGGYTF; CDR3 DNA: TGTGCCTGGAGTGTAGGTAGTGGCGGCTACACCTTC
J gene: TRBJ2-7; V gene: TRBV2; D gene: -; clone size: once; CDR3 protein: CASSEFWGNYEQYF; CDR3 DNA: TGTGCCAGCAGTGAATTTTGGGGTAACTACGAGCAGTACTTC
J gene: TRBJ2-2; V gene: TRBV7-7; D gene: -; clone size: -; CDR3 protein: CASSEGMLARSTGELFF; CDR3 DNA: TGTGCTAGCAGCGAAGGCATGCTGGCTCGTAGCACCGGGGAGCTGTTTTTT
J gene: TRBJ1-2; V gene: TRBV6-1; D gene: -; clone size: -; CDR3 protein: CASTPGRSDKDTF; CDR3 DNA: TGTGCCAGCACCCCAGGGCGGTCGGACAAGGACACCTTC
J gene: TRBJ1-5; V gene: TRBV19; D gene: -; clone size: -; CDR3 protein: CASSNLQGILNQPQHF; CDR3 DNA: TGTGCCAGTAGTAATCTTCAGGGAATACTCAATCAGCCCCAGCATTTT
J gene: TRBJ2-2; V gene: TRBV6-4; D gene: TRBD1; clone size: -; CDR3 protein: CASSESTGRTGELFF; CDR3 DNA: TGTGCCAGCAGTGAGTCGACAGGGCGGACCGGGGAGCTGTTTTTT
J gene: TRBJ1-6; V gene: TRBV2; D gene: -; clone size: -; CDR3 protein: CASSSGTDVSPLHF; CDR3 DNA: TGTGCCAGCAGTTCCGGGACCGACGTTTCACCCCTCCACTTT
J gene: TRBJ1-2; V gene: TRBV27; D gene: -; clone size: few; CDR3 protein: CASRGRLDYGYTF; CDR3 DNA: TGTGCCAGCAGGGGCCGCTTAGACTATGGCTACACCTTC
J gene: TRBJ1-2; V gene: TRBV28; D gene: -; clone size: -; CDR3 protein: CASSPGQTWGYTF; CDR3 DNA: TGTGCCAGCAGCCCCGGACAGACGTGGGGCTACACCTTC
J gene: TRBJ2-7; V gene: TRBV6-6; D gene: -; clone size: -; CDR3 protein: CASSYRLGLGEQYF; CDR3 DNA: TGTGCCAGCAGTTACCGGCTAGGCTTGGGGGAGCAGTACTTC
J gene: TRBJ1-5; V gene: TRBV7-2; D gene: -; clone size: -; CDR3 protein: CASSLDRPTNQPQHF; CDR3 DNA: TGTGCCAGCAGCTTAGATAGACCCACCAATCAGCCCCAGCATTTT
J gene: TRBJ1-2; V gene: TRBV2; D gene: TRBD1; clone size: -; CDR3 protein: CASSQTGGYGYTF; CDR3 DNA: TGTGCCAGCAGCCAGACAGGGGGCTATGGCTACACCTTC
J gene: TRBJ2-3; V gene: TRBV28; D gene: -; clone size: -; CDR3 protein: CASSADQRFTDTQYF; CDR3 DNA: TGTGCCAGCAGTGCAGACCAGAGATTCACAGATACGCAGTATTTT
J gene: TRBJ2-5; V gene: TRBV2; D gene: -; clone size: -; CDR3 protein: CASSVEGEETQYF; CDR3 DNA: TGTGCCAGCAGTGTGGAAGGGGAAGAGACCCAGTACTTC
J gene: TRBJ2-3; V gene: TRBV2; D gene: -; clone size: -; CDR3 protein: CASSLTGFDTQYF; CDR3 DNA: TGTGCCAGCAGTCTTACAGGATTTGATACGCAGTATTTT
J gene: TRBJ2-1; V gene: TRBV7-3; D gene: -; clone size: -; CDR3 protein: CASSLTGDRYNEQFF; CDR3 DNA: TGTGCCAGCAGCTTAACTGGGGACCGTTACAATGAGCAGTTCTTC
J gene: TRBJ2-3; V gene: TRBV7-2; D gene: -; clone size: -; CDR3 protein: CASSLVVGVGTDTQYF; CDR3 DNA: TGTGCCAGCAGCTTGGTCGTGGGAGTGGGGACAGATACGCAGTATTTT
J gene: TRBJ2-7; V gene: TRBV5-1; D gene: TRBD1; clone size: -; CDR3 protein: CASSERTGQGYEQYF; CDR3 DNA: TGCGCCAGCAGCGAACGGACAGGGCAGGGGTACGAGCAGTACTTC